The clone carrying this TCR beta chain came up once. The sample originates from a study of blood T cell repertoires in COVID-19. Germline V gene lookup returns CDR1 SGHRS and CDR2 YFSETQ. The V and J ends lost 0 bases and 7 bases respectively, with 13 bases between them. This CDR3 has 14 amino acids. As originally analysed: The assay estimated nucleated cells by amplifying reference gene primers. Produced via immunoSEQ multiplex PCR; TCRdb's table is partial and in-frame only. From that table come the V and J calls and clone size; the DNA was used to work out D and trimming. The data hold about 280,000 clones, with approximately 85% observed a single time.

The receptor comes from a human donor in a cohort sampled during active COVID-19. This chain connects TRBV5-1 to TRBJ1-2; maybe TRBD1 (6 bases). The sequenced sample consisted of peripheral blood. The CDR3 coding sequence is TGCGCCAGCAGCTTGGGGCAGGGGAACGGTGGCTACACCTTC. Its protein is CASSLGQGNGGYTF.